One sample yielded the 20 T cell receptor beta chains listed below, sequenced in a study of glioma-infiltrating T cells after dendritic cell vaccination. Noted time point: after dendritic cell vaccination, including at tumor progression/relapse. TCRdb's table, derived via immunoSEQ multiplex PCR, lists solely in-frame clones and lacks some. The table has over 75,000 clones, about 81% seen once. The material was blood, obtained after dendritic cell vaccination. Receptor source: a human donor with glioblastoma.

The rearrangement uses TRBV27 and TRBJ1-5; tentatively, D is TRBD1 (6 bases). V lost 5 bases and J 1 base, leaving 9 bases between the germline ends. Germline V lookup: CDR1 MNHEY, CDR2 SMNVEV (reference sequence). The CDR3 is made up of 14 amino acids. The CDR3 sequence is CASSGGWSNQPQHF. In DNA, the CDR3 is TGTGCCAGCAGTGGGGGCTGGAGCAATCAGCCCCAGCATTTT.

This clone was seen only a few times. The CDR3, as DNA: TGTGCCAGCAGCACCACTTACAATCAGCCCCAGCATTTT. Translated: CASSTTYNQPQHF. The chain uses TRBV7-6 and TRBJ1-5; D not resolved. CDR3 length: 13 amino acids. With 5 bases removed from V and 3 bases from J, the gap between germline ends came to 8 bases. Germline assignment: CDR1 SGHVS and CDR2 FNYEAQ.

This clone was counted between two and nine times. The rearrangement links TRBV5-6 to TRBJ2-4; tentatively, D is TRBD1 (5 bases). CDR3 size: 11 residues. Trimming removed 3 bases at V and 9 bases at J, with 7 bases between. Germline assignment: CDR1 SGHDT and CDR2 YYEEEE. The chain's CDR3 is CASSSTGIQYF. The CDR3 DNA reads TGTGCCAGCAGCTCCACAGGCATTCAGTACTTC.

The DNA of the CDR3 is TGTGCCAGCAGCTTAGCGGGACAGGGGGCAGGGACCCAGTACTTC. This sequence encodes CASSLAGQGAGTQYF. The chain links TRBV7-2 to TRBJ2-5; 12 nucleotides agree with TRBD1. After removal of 0 bases from V and 7 bases from J, the junction contained 3 bases not matched to a gene. Per the germline V gene, CDR1 is SGHTA and CDR2 is FQGNSA. The CDR3 contains 15 residues. The full variable domain, with the rest looked up from reference TRBV7-2 and TRBJ2-5, is GAGVSQSPSNKVTEKGKDVELRCDPISGHTALYWYRQSLGQGLEFLIYFQGNSAPDKSGLPSDRFSAERTGGSVSTLTIQRTQQEDSAVYLCASSLAGQGAGTQYFGPGTRLLVL.

V and J are TRBV9 and TRBJ1-5; D gene ambiguous. CDR1 and CDR2 from the germline V gene are SGDLS and YYNGEE. Trimming removed 6 bases at V and 3 bases at J, with 16 bases between. The CDR3 has 15 amino acids. CDR3 sequence (DNA): TGTGCCAGCAACCCCTCGAGCTCTTTCAATCAGCCCCAGCATTTT. Protein: CASNPSSSFNQPQHF.

This clone appeared many times. V is TRBV9 and J is TRBJ1-1, with D maybe TRBD1 (6 bases). The CDR3 consists of 14 residues. CDR1 and CDR2 from the germline V gene are SGDLS and YYNGEE. V dropped 3 bases and J dropped 7 bases, with 16 bases sitting between them. This CDR3 reads CASSASGTKNEAFF. The CDR3 coding sequence is TGTGCCAGCAGCGCATCCGGGACAAAGAATGAAGCTTTCTTT. Together with reference TRBV9 and TRBJ1-1, the CDR3 gives the full variable domain: DSGVTQTPKHLITATGQRVTLRCSPRSGDLSVYWYQQSLDQGLQFLIQYYNGEERAKGNILERFSAQQFPDLHSELNLSSLELGDSALYFCASSASGTKNEAFFGQGTRLTVV.

The gene calls are TRBV19 and TRBJ2-3; 8 nucleotides align to TRBD2. Germline V gene lookup returns CDR1 LNHDA and CDR2 SQIVND (reference sequence). J lost 8 bases, V lost 7 bases, and 14 bases had no gene match. The CDR3 runs to 15 residues. The CDR3: CASTPVAGPVGTQYF. The CDR3 bases are TGTGCCAGTACCCCCGTAGCGGGGCCGGTGGGTACGCAGTATTTT.

A word on this clone: At one end, the junction sequence differs from germline, possibly due to a read error. The same CDR3 can be traced to other DNA sequences in this sample. This chain connects TRBV7-9 to TRBJ1-2; 7 nucleotides align to TRBD1. The length of the CDR3 is 14 residues. Germline CDR1 reads SEHNR; CDR2 reads FQNEAQ (reference sequence). Here the CDR3 reads CASSWSTGHGGYTF. CDR3 nucleotide sequence: TGCGCCAGCAGCTGGTCGACAGGGCACGGGGGCTACACCTTC.

The chain couples TRBV7-3 to TRBJ1-1, with D perhaps TRBD1 (5 bases). The V and J ends lost 8 bases and 6 bases respectively, with 13 bases between them. Germline CDR1 SGHTA, CDR2 FQGTGA. CDR3 length: 12 residues. CDR3 sequence: CASAGGGSEAFF. The CDR3 bases are TGTGCCAGCGCCGGCGGGGGGTCTGAAGCTTTCTTT.

This clone was recorded once. The chain recombines TRBV6-6 with TRBJ1-2; TRBD1 is a possible D gene (6 bases). V was trimmed by 4 bases and J by 2 bases, leaving 14 bases between them. The CDR3 consists of 15 residues. Germline V CDR1 and CDR2: MNHNY, SVGAGI (reference sequence). CDR3 loop: CASSSDRILNYGYTF. The CDR3 DNA follows: TGTGCCAGCAGTTCGGACAGAATTCTCAACTATGGCTACACCTTC.

This clone was seen once. The V and J genes are TRBV5-1 and TRBJ1-2, with 11 positions matching TRBD1. Germline V CDR1 and CDR2: SGHRS, YFSETQ. V lost 0 bases, J lost 4 bases, and 2 bases stayed unmatched. This CDR3 comprises 15 residues. The CDR3 DNA reads as TGCGCCAGCAGCTTGGACGGACAGGGGGCCTATGGCTACACCTTC. Translation gives CASSLDGQGAYGYTF.

The count of this clone is one. V usage is TRBV5-6 and J usage is TRBJ2-3, with 8 bases identical to TRBD1. Germline lookup yields CDR1 SGHDT and CDR2 YYEEEE. This CDR3 has 15 residues. J was trimmed by 6 bases and V by 4 bases; bases with no gene match: 10. CDR3 amino acids: CASSPGQVIGDTQYF. Here the CDR3 DNA reads TGTGCCAGCAGCCCGGGACAGGTGATCGGGGATACGCAGTATTTT. Drawing the rest from reference TRBV5-6 and TRBJ2-3, the complete variable domain is DAGVTQSPTHLIKTRGQQVTLRCSPKSGHDTVSWYQQALGQGPQFIFQYYEEEERQRGNFPDRFSGHQFPNYSSELNVNALLLGDSALYLCASSPGQVIGDTQYFGPGTRLTVL.

This chain connects TRBV19 to TRBJ1-4; 10 bases agree with TRBD1. The CDR3 runs to 18 residues. Germline V gene lookup returns CDR1 LNHDA and CDR2 SQIVND (reference sequence). V shed 6 bases and J 5 bases; nucleotides not matched to a gene: 15. The DNA of the CDR3 is TGTGCCAGTAGCGGGGGCGGACAGGGGGTCGGATCGAATGAAAAACTGTTTTTT. This translates into CASSGGGQGVGSNEKLFF.

The V call is TRBV5-1, the J call TRBJ2-5; D is perhaps TRBD2 (6 bases). The V end lost 6 bases, the J end lost 0 bases, and 12 bases lay between the germline ends. Germline CDR1 reads SGHRS; CDR2 reads YFSETQ. This CDR3 is built from 14 residues. CDR3 protein: CASKRTSYQETQYF. CDR3 coding DNA: TGCGCCAGCAAACGAACTAGCTACCAAGAGACCCAGTACTTC.

The chain has TRBV7-8 and TRBJ2-1; TRBD2 matches 8 bases. J gave up 0 bases and V 5 bases, and 6 bases lay outside the gene matches. The CDR3 length is 16 residues. Germline V lookup: CDR1 SGHVS, CDR2 FQNEAQ. CDR3 residues: CASSPAGGSSYNEQFF. The DNA for the CDR3 is TGTGCCAGCAGCCCCGCGGGGGGTAGCTCCTACAATGAGCAGTTCTTC.

V gene TRBV30 combines with J gene TRBJ1-5; a weak D match, TRBD1 (5 bases). This CDR3 spans 14 amino acids. The germline V gene has CDR1 GTSNPN and CDR2 SVGIG (reference sequence). Trimming took off 0 bases at V and 5 bases at J, with 11 bases between the two ends. The CDR3 loop reads CAWSVLGGDQPQHF. CDR3 nucleotides: TGTGCCTGGAGTGTACTGGGGGGGGATCAGCCCCAGCATTTT.

J is TRBJ1-1 and V is TRBV18; D perhaps matches TRBD1 (6 bases). This CDR3 has 18 amino acids. The germline CDR1 and CDR2 sequences are KGHSH and LQKENI. The germline V and J ends were trimmed by 2 bases and 3 bases, with 22 bases remaining between them. The CDR3 nucleotides read TGTGCCAGCTCACCAAGGTCGTACAGGGAATTAAGGCACACTGAAGCTTTCTTT. It is translated as CASSPRSYRELRHTEAFF.

This clone was observed a handful of times. The chain links TRBV27 to TRBJ2-3; TRBD1 aligns across 7 bases. Germline loops: CDR1 MNHEY, CDR2 SMNVEV (reference sequence). The CDR3 covers 16 residues. V trimming: 5 bases; J trimming: 4 bases; junction bases outside the gene matches: 12. CDR3 protein: CASSTHSGDSADTQYF. CDR3 nucleotides: TGTGCCAGCAGTACCCACTCCGGGGACAGCGCAGATACGCAGTATTTT.

The chain uses TRBV5-8 and TRBJ2-3, with 8 bases that match TRBD2. CDR3 size: 16 residues. Germline assignment: CDR1 SGHTS and CDR2 YDEGEE. V shed 4 bases and J 3 bases; nucleotides not matched to a gene: 10. The CDR3 DNA reads TGTGCCAGCAGCGGGATGGGACTAGAGCTTACAGATACGCAGTATTTT. It specifies CASSGMGLELTDTQYF.

The chain recombines TRBV5-6 with TRBJ1-2; 7 positions match TRBD1. Germline trimming cut 1 base from V and 8 bases from J; bases unmatched to any gene: 5. CDR1 is SGHDT and CDR2 is YYEEEE in the germline V gene. This CDR3 has 13 amino acids. The CDR3 coding sequence is TGTGCCAGCAGCTTGAAACAGGGGACGGGCTACACCTTC. Translated: CASSLKQGTGYTF.